This T cell receptor (beta chain) comes out of a study of blood T cells in healthy people across ages. Study observations and caveats: Naive T cell percentage and TCR beta diversity correlated strongly. With donor CMV status unknown, expanded clonotype changes were possibly confounded.

Remarks on this clonotype: Its antigen is not identified.

The authors drew around 11 milliliters of peripheral blood from each donor. The authors ran a second PCR of 7 to 11 cycles using a sample-barcoded 5' primer and a J-beta primer mix. Samples each returned at least 3 million CDR3-containing paired-end reads. TCRdb fed the 5' RACE reads into MiXCR, producing one record per CDR3 protein. Seen here are around 1,700,000 distinct CDR3 sequences, under 30% observed once, and the top ten hold 6.5% to 8.5%. This CDR3 region has 14 residues. Germline CDR1 is SGHTA and CDR2 is FQGTGA. This TCR was sampled from a woman aged 30 to 39 in good health. The sample taken for sequencing was blood. The chain is built from TRBV7-3 and TRBJ2-1; D tentatively reads TRBD1 or TRBD2 (5 bases each). The last part of the DNA fits TRBJ2-7 better; the J call may be wrong. CDR3 amino acids: CASSLRDDYNEQYF. The CDR3 coding sequence is TGTGCCAGCAGCTTACGGGACGATTACAATGAGCAGTACTTC.